These 25 T cell receptor beta chains came from one sample sequenced in a study of cytomegalovirus exposure and HLA in healthy donors. Both 60 Vbeta primers and 13 Jbeta primers went into the PCR. Here immunoSEQ multiplex PCR was the method, and the copy in TCRdb shows in-frame clones only, minus some. Of approximately 150,000 clones in the sample, about 80% are singletons; the top ten hold about 15%. The material sequenced was PBMCs. The origin of the receptors is a woman between 40 and 55 years old in good health and CMV-seronegative.

The rearrangement links TRBV28 to TRBJ2-5, with 8 positions matching TRBD1. CDR3 length: 15 amino acids. V was pared by 6 bases and J by 4 bases, with 10 bases of the junction left unmatched. Germline CDR1 reads MDHEN; CDR2 reads SYDVKM. CDR3 bases: TGTGCCAGCAGCTACCTGGACAGGGATGGAGAGACCCAGTACTTC. It is translated as CASSYLDRDGETQYF.

The chain recombines TRBV19 with TRBJ2-7, with TRBD2 matching over 8 bases. CDR1 is LNHDA and CDR2 is SQIVND in the germline V gene (reference sequence). V shed 10 bases and J 5 bases; nucleotides not matched to a gene: 16. The CDR3 spans 15 residues. CDR3: CATSSYSSGTHEQYF. In DNA form, the CDR3 reads TGTGCCACCAGTAGTTATAGTAGCGGGACACACGAGCAGTACTTC.

The rearrangement links TRBV6-5 to TRBJ1-2; D is unclear. The CDR3 spans 13 residues. Germline V gene lookup returns CDR1 MNHEY and CDR2 SVGAGI. The germline V and J ends were trimmed by 4 bases and 0 bases, with 6 bases remaining between them. The CDR3 reads CASSSRANYGYTF. The CDR3 DNA sequence: TGTGCCAGCAGTTCCCGAGCTAACTATGGCTACACCTTC.

The sample holds one count of this clone. The chain uses TRBV27 and TRBJ1-2; D unclear. The V gene lost 3 bases and the J gene lost 9 bases, with 14 bases spanning the gap. Looked up from germline, CDR1 is MNHEY and CDR2 is SMNVEV (reference sequence). This CDR3 region has 13 residues. Here the CDR3 DNA reads TGTGCCAGCAGTTTTGCATCGAGAGGTAGCTACACCTTC. This translates into CASSFASRGSYTF.

This sequence joins TRBV4-3 and TRBJ2-7, with TRBD2 identical over 10 bases. Germline-derived CDR1 and CDR2 are LGHNA and YSLEER. The CDR3 spans 15 residues. The trim removed 5 bases at V and 2 bases at J, leaving 6 bases unmatched. CDR3 protein: CASSSGSGRAYEQYF. CDR3 sequence (DNA): TGCGCCAGCAGCTCCGGGAGCGGGAGGGCCTACGAGCAGTACTTC.

The chain is built from TRBV7-3 and TRBJ2-2; D is uncertain. The CDR3 consists of 14 residues. CDR1 and CDR2 from the germline V gene are SGHTA and FQGTGA. Trimming left V 2 bases short and J 1 base short, with 5 bases between. For the CDR3, the DNA is TGTGCCAGCAGCTTACTCCTGAACACCGGGGAGCTGTTTTTT. Protein product: CASSLLLNTGELFF.

This clone was found once. This sequence joins TRBV4-1 and TRBJ2-1; 8 bases are shared with TRBD2. Trimming cost V 4 bases and J 5 bases; bases outside gene matches: 10. The CDR3 is 16 amino acids. CDR1 is MGHRA, CDR2 YSYEKL, per germline. Written as DNA, the CDR3 is TGCGCCAGCAGCCTCCCCCCCAGCGGGGGCAACAATGAGCAGTTCTTC. This sequence encodes CASSLPPSGGNNEQFF.

The V gene is TRBV6-1, the J gene TRBJ2-1; 7 nucleotides match TRBD2. This CDR3 is 15 amino acids long. Germline CDR1 is MNHNS and CDR2 is SASEGT. J was trimmed by 0 bases and V by 4 bases; bases with no gene match: 3. DNA for the CDR3: TGTGCCAGCAGTGCACCGGGGGGCTCCTACAATGAGCAGTTCTTC. Translated, it gives CASSAPGGSYNEQFF.

The rearrangement joins TRBV10-1 to TRBJ2-1; 10 bases fit TRBD2. This CDR3 is built from 15 residues. Per the germline V gene, CDR1 is WNHNN and CDR2 is SYGVQD (reference sequence). J gave up 12 bases and V 3 bases, and 11 bases lay outside the gene matches. Written as DNA, the CDR3 is TGCGCCAGCAGTGACGGGTGGGGACTAGCGTCACCGCAGTTCTTC. This codes for CASSDGWGLASPQFF.

J is TRBJ2-7 and V is TRBV30; D unclear. Germline V gene sequence: CDR1 GTSNPN, CDR2 SVGIG (reference sequence). CDR3 length equals 17 residues. Trimming left V 0 bases short and J 2 bases short, with 20 bases between. The CDR3 DNA reads as TGTGCCTGGAGTGTCTTCCTTACAGCTTATGATACCTACGAGCAGTACTTC. Translation: CAWSVFLTAYDTYEQYF.

The rearrangement joins TRBV5-1 to TRBJ2-3; TRBD1 agrees at 8 bases. This CDR3 has 15 amino acids. V lost 0 bases, J lost 6 bases, and 6 bases stayed unmatched. Germline lookup yields CDR1 SGHRS and CDR2 YFSETQ. CDR3 sequence reads: CASSLVAGGWDTQYF. CDR3 nucleotides: TGCGCCAGCAGCTTGGTGGCAGGGGGCTGGGATACGCAGTATTTT.

The chain has TRBV28 and TRBJ2-5; TRBD1 aligns across 7 bases. The CDR3 spans 15 residues. The V and J ends lost 8 bases and 2 bases, in that order; junction bases with no gene match: 11. The V gene's germline CDR1 is MDHEN and CDR2 SYDVKM. CDR3 coding DNA: TGTGCCAGCGGGATTCCCGGGACAGCTCAAGAGACCCAGTACTTC. Its protein product is CASGIPGTAQETQYF.

This sequence joins TRBV4-3 and TRBJ2-1; maybe TRBD2 (6 bases). V was pared by 0 bases and J by 5 bases, with 17 bases between. The CDR3 runs to 17 residues. CDR1 and CDR2 (germline): LGHNA, YSLEER. CDR3 protein: CASSQESAGLTNNEQFF. The CDR3 DNA is TGCGCCAGCAGCCAAGAATCCGCGGGACTCACTAACAATGAGCAGTTCTTC.

The V call is TRBV4-2, the J call TRBJ1-2, with 9 positions matching TRBD1. Germline V gene lookup returns CDR1 LGHNA and CDR2 YNFKEQ. J gave up 4 bases and V 1 base, and 13 bases lay outside the gene matches. This CDR3 contains 18 residues. CDR3 protein: CASSQGGDRAFLFYGYTF. CDR3 nucleotide sequence: TGTGCCAGCAGCCAAGGGGGGGACAGGGCCTTTCTTTTCTATGGCTACACCTTC.

The CDR3 DNA is TGCAGTGCTAGTTATGACGAGCAGTACTTC. It codes for CSASYDEQYF. J is TRBJ2-7 and V is TRBV20-1; D is undetermined. The CDR3 spans 10 residues. Deletions cut 3 bases from V and 5 bases from J, with 5 bases between. Germline V gives CDR1 DFQATT, CDR2 SNEGSKA (reference sequence).

The rearrangement joins TRBV19 to TRBJ2-1; 12 bases are a match to TRBD2. V shed 8 bases, J shed 7 bases, and the junction held 9 bases outside the gene matches. The CDR3 length is 15 residues. CDR1 is LNHDA, CDR2 SQIVND, per germline (reference sequence). CDR3 sequence: CASLPTSGRRNEQFF. CDR3 nucleotides: TGTGCCAGTCTCCCAACTAGCGGGAGGAGGAATGAGCAGTTCTTC.

The chain uses TRBV18 and TRBJ1-4; 8 bases fit TRBD1. The CDR3 totals 15 residues. Germline assignment: CDR1 KGHSH and CDR2 LQKENI. J gave up 7 bases and V 0 bases, and 4 bases lay outside the gene matches. The chain's CDR3 is CASSPPGTGGEKLFF. The CDR3 bases are TGTGCCAGCTCACCACCCGGGACAGGTGGTGAAAAACTGTTTTTT.

This clone occurred once. The genes are TRBV5-4 and TRBJ2-2; TRBD1 is a possible D gene (6 bases). The CDR3 extends over 14 amino acids. Germline-derived CDR1 and CDR2 are SGHNT and YYREEE (reference sequence). V dropped 5 bases and J dropped 4 bases, with 12 bases sitting between them. The CDR3 loop reads CASSTRGSTGELFF. CDR3 nucleotides: TGTGCCAGCAGTACTAGGGGGAGCACCGGGGAGCTGTTTTTT.

This clone was recorded once. The V gene is TRBV6-6, the J gene TRBJ2-7; 10 positions agree with TRBD1. CDR1 and CDR2 (germline): MNHNY, SVGAGI (reference sequence). V was pared by 6 bases and J by 4 bases, with 3 bases of the junction left unmatched. The CDR3 is 13 amino acids. CDR3 region: CASRGQGTYEQYF. Here the CDR3 DNA reads TGTGCCAGCAGGGGACAGGGGACTTACGAGCAGTACTTC.

This clone showed up just a few times. V is TRBV27 and J is TRBJ2-7, with 9 nucleotides matching TRBD1. Germline V gene sequence: CDR1 MNHEY, CDR2 SMNVEV (reference sequence). V shed 6 bases, J shed 6 bases, and the junction held 12 bases outside the gene matches. This CDR3 is 15 amino acids long. CDR3 region: CASRPWDRVNSEQYF. The CDR3 nucleotides are TGTGCCAGCAGACCTTGGGACAGGGTTAACTCCGAGCAGTACTTC.

The chain joins TRBV29-1 to TRBJ1-2, with TRBD1 matching 8 bases. V shed 4 bases and J 7 bases; nucleotides not matched to a gene: 8. The CDR3 has 13 residues. CDR1 is SQVTM, CDR2 ANQGSEA, per germline. For the CDR3, the DNA is TGCAGCGTTGGAAAACAGGGGGGAGGTGGCTACACCTTC. Protein: CSVGKQGGGGYTF. Full variable domain (rest looked up from reference TRBV29-1 and TRBJ1-2): SAVISQKPSRDICQRGTSLTIQCQVDSQVTMMFWYRQQPGQSLTLIATANQGSEATYESGFVIDKFPISRPNLTFSTLTVSNMSPEDSSIYLCSVGKQGGGGYTFGSGTRLTVV.

V gene TRBV6-4 combines with J gene TRBJ2-1, with TRBD1 matching 8 bases. Germline V gene data show CDR1 as MRHNA and CDR2 as SNTAGT. The CDR3 is made up of 13 amino acids. With 4 bases clipped from V and 12 bases from J, the junction kept 8 bases outside the gene matches. The CDR3 bases are TGTGCCAGCAGTGCCGGGACAGGTAGCCGGCAGTTCTTC. It translates to CASSAGTGSRQFF.

The chain joins TRBV5-4 to TRBJ2-3; TRBD1 matches 11 bases. CDR3 size: 15 residues. The V and J ends lost 2 bases and 3 bases, in that order; junction bases with no gene match: 2. The germline CDR1 and CDR2 sequences are SGHNT and YYREEE (reference sequence). The CDR3 here is CASSFRDRGTDTQYF. In DNA, the CDR3 is TGTGCCAGCAGCTTTAGGGACAGGGGGACAGATACGCAGTATTTT.

The chain has TRBV11-3 and TRBJ1-1, with 9 bases that match TRBD1. Germline CDR1 and CDR2: SGHNT and YENEEA. V trimming: 1 base; J trimming: 4 bases; junction bases outside the gene matches: 4. This CDR3 is 15 amino acids long. The CDR3 is CASSLVTGGGTEAFF. CDR3 coding DNA: TGTGCCAGCAGCTTAGTGACAGGGGGGGGCACTGAAGCTTTCTTT.

The chain is built from TRBV9 and TRBJ1-3; the D gene is possibly TRBD1 (5 bases). Per germline, CDR1 SGDLS and CDR2 YYNGEE. V was pared by 4 bases and J by 0 bases, with 11 bases between. The CDR3 consists of 15 residues. The CDR3 nucleotides are TGTGCCAGCAGCTTCGACAGCAGCTCTGGAAACACCATATATTTT. Amino acid sequence: CASSFDSSSGNTIYF.